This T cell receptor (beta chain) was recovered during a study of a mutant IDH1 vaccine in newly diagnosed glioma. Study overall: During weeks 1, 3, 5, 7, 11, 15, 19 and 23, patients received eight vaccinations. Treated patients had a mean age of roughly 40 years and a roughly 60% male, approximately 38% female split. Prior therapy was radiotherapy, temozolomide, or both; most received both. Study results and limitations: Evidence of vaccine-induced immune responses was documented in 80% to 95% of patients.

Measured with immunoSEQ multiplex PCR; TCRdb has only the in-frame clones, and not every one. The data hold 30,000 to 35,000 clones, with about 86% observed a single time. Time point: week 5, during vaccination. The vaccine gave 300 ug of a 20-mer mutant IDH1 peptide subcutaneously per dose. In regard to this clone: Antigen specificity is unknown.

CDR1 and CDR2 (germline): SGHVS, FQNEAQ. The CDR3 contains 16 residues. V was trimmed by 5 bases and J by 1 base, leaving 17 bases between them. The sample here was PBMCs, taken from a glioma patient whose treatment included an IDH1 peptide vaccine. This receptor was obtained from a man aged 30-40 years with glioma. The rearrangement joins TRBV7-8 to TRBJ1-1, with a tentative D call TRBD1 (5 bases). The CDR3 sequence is CASSAGGLGRNTEAFF. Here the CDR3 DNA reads TGTGCCAGCAGCGCCGGGGGGTTAGGGAGGAACACTGAAGCTTTCTTT.